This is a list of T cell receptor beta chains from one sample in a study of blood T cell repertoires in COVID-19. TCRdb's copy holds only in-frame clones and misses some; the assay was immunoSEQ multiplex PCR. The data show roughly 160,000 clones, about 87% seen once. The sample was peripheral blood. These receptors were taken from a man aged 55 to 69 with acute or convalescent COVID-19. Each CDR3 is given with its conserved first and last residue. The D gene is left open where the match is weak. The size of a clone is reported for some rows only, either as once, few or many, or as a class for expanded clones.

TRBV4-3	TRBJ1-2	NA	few	CASSQNIYGAAANYGYTF	TGCGCCAGCAGCCAAAATATTTATGGGGCGGCAGCTAACTATGGCTACACCTTC
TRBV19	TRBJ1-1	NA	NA	CATGNRNTEAFF	TGTGCCACCGGGAATCGAAACACTGAAGCTTTCTTT
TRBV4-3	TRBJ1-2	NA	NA	CASSQDVGGENYGYTF	TGCGCCAGCAGCCAAGATGTCGGAGGAGAAAACTATGGCTACACCTTC
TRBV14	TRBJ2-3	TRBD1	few	CASSRPGQGADTQYF	TGTGCCAGCAGCCGCCCGGGACAGGGCGCTGATACGCAGTATTTT
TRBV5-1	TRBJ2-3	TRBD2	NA	CASRQAGGPTDTQYF	TGCGCCAGCAGACAGGCGGGGGGGCCCACAGATACGCAGTATTTT
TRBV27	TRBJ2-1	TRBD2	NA	CASTLTSVYNEQFF	TGTGCCAGCACTCTTACTAGCGTCTACAATGAGCAGTTCTTC
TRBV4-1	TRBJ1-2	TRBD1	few	CASSQLSGQGAYGYTF	TGCGCCAGCAGCCAACTTTCCGGACAGGGGGCATATGGCTACACCTTC
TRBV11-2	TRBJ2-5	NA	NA	CASSTWTETDQETQYF	TGTGCCAGCAGCACTTGGACAGAGACTGACCAAGAGACCCAGTACTTC
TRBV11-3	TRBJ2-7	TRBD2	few	CASSLAAGVNYEQYF	TGTGCCAGCAGCTTAGCAGCGGGAGTTAACTACGAGCAGTACTTC
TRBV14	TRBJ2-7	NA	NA	CASSQGTRSSYEQYF	TGTGCCAGCAGCCAAGGGACTCGGAGCTCCTACGAGCAGTACTTC
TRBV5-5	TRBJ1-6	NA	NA	CASSFEIFNSPLHF	TGTGCCAGCAGCTTTGAGATTTTCAATTCACCCCTCCACTTT
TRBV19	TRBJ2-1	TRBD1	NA	CASSTGTGGKEQFF	TGTGCCAGTAGTACCGGGACAGGGGGAAAGGAGCAGTTCTTC
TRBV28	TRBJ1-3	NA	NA	CASSLGLSGNTIYF	TGTGCCAGCAGTTTGGGACTCTCTGGAAACACCATATATTTT
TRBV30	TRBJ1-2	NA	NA	CAWSIQSTYGYTF	TGTGCCTGGAGCATACAGTCTACTTACGGCTACACCTTC
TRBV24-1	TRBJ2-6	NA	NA	CATSKGGGAGANVLTF	TGTGCCACTTCCAAAGGAGGGGGGGCCGGGGCCAACGTCCTGACTTTC
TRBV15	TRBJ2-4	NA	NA	CATSREGSGTKNIQYF	TGTGCCACCAGCAGAGAAGGTAGCGGTACCAAAAACATTCAGTACTTC
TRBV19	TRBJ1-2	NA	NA	CASSPGTGSPYGYTF	TGTGCCAGTAGTCCCGGTACAGGGAGCCCCTATGGCTACACCTTC
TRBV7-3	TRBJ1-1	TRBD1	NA	CASSPNSGGGTEAFF	TGTGCCAGCAGCCCCAACTCAGGGGGAGGCACTGAAGCTTTCTTT
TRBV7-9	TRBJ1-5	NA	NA	CASSPEGRAFNQPQHF	TGTGCCAGCAGCCCAGAGGGGAGGGCCTTCAATCAGCCCCAGCATTTT
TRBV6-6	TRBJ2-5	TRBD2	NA	CASSSTGGSGTQYF	TGTGCCAGCAGTTCCACGGGGGGGTCGGGGACCCAGTACTTC
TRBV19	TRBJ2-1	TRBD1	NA	CASSTDRGQYNEQFF	TGTGCCAGTAGTACGGACAGGGGGCAATACAATGAGCAGTTCTTC
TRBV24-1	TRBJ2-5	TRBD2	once	CATSDPRTSGGRETQYF	TGTGCCACCAGTGACCCTAGGACTAGCGGGGGACGGGAGACCCAGTACTTC
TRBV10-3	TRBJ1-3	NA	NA	CAISESFQISSGNTIYF	TGTGCCATCAGTGAGTCATTTCAGATAAGCTCTGGAAACACCATATATTTT
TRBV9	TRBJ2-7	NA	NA	CASSAREDNYEQYF	TGTGCCAGCAGCGCCCGCGAGGACAACTACGAGCAGTACTTC
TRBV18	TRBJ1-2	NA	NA	CASSPSGAQNGYTF	TGTGCCAGCTCACCTTCAGGGGCGCAGAATGGCTACACCTTC
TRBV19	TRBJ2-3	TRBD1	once	CASSTATGGRGDTQYF	TGTGCCAGTAGTACAGCGACAGGGGGCAGAGGAGATACGCAGTATTTT
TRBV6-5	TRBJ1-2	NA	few	CASSKDRPYGYTF	TGTGCCAGCAGTAAGGACAGACCCTATGGCTACACCTTC
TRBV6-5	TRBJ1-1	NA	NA	CASTTHRQKNTEAFF	TGTGCCAGCACCACCCACCGACAGAAGAACACTGAAGCTTTCTTT
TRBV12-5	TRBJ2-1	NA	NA	CASGLPGGGGQQFF	TGTGCTAGTGGTTTGCCAGGGGGCGGGGGACAGCAGTTCTTC
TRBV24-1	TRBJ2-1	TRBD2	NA	CATSEPGLAVEQFF	TGTGCCACCAGTGAACCCGGACTAGCTGTTGAGCAGTTCTTC
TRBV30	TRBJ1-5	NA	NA	CAWSATGFQPQHF	TGTGCCTGGAGTGCCACAGGGTTTCAGCCCCAGCATTTT
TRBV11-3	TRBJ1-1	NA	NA	CASSTWEEENTEAFF	TGTGCCAGCAGCACTTGGGAGGAGGAGAACACTGAAGCTTTCTTT
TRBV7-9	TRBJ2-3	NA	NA	CASSPLGAEQYF	TGTGCCAGCAGCCCTCTTGGGGCAGAGCAGTATTTT
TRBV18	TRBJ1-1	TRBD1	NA	CASSPLGGEDTEAFF	TGTGCCAGCTCACCGCTAGGGGGCGAGGACACTGAAGCTTTCTTT
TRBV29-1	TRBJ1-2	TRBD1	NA	CSVSGTVYGYTF	TGCAGCGTTTCCGGGACAGTGTATGGCTACACCTTC
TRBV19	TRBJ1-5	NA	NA	CASSIRGSYLSNQPQHF	TGTGCCAGTAGTATAAGGGGCAGCTATCTTAGCAATCAGCCCCAGCATTTT
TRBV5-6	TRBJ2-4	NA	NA	CASSEMAKNIQYF	TGTGCCAGCAGCGAGATGGCCAAAAACATTCAGTACTTC
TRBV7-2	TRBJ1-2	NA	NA	CASSEGPGSSNYGYTF	TGTGCCAGCAGCGAAGGTCCCGGGAGTTCTAACTATGGCTACACCTTC
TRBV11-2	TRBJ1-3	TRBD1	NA	CASSSQGASGNTIYF	TGTGCCAGCAGCTCACAGGGGGCTTCTGGAAACACCATATATTTT
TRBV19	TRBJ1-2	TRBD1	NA	CASSRGTANYGYTF	TGTGCCAGTAGTAGGGGGACAGCGAACTATGGCTACACCTTC
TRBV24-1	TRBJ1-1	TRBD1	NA	CATRTGGEWTEAFF	TGTGCCACTCGGACAGGGGGCGAGTGGACTGAAGCTTTCTTT
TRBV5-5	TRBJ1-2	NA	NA	CASSWGGADYGYTF	TGTGCCAGCAGCTGGGGGGGCGCCGACTATGGCTACACCTTC
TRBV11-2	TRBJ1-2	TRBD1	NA	CASSLSRPGQLRANYGYTF	TGTGCCAGCAGCCTGAGTAGGCCGGGACAGTTGCGAGCTAACTATGGCTACACCTTC
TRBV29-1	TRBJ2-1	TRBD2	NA	CSVRLAGGVNEQFF	TGCAGCGTTCGGCTAGCGGGCGGTGTCAATGAGCAGTTCTTC
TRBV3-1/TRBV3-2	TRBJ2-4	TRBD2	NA	CASSQVSLLGLAGGSLDIQYF	TGTGCCAGCAGCCAAGTTTCACTTCTGGGGCTAGCGGGAGGGTCTCTCGACATTCAGTACTTC
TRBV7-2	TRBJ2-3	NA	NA	CASSAGLGSGDTQYF	TGTGCCAGCAGCGCCGGGCTTGGGAGCGGGGATACGCAGTATTTT
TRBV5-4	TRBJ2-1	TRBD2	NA	CASSLGSSGGLNEQFF	TGTGCCAGCAGCTTGGGTTCGAGCGGGGGACTCAATGAGCAGTTCTTC
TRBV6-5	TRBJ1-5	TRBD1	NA	CASRGGQGNQPQHF	TGTGCCAGCAGGGGGGGACAGGGGAATCAGCCCCAGCATTTT
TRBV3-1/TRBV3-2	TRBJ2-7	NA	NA	CASSPDRTGRSYEQYF	TGTGCCAGCAGCCCAGACCGTACAGGGCGTTCCTACGAGCAGTACTTC
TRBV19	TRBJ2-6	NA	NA	CASSIRDTAKGANVLTF	TGTGCCAGTAGTATCAGGGACACGGCGAAAGGGGCCAACGTCCTGACTTTC